The T cell receptor (beta chain) under discussion was sequenced for a study of blood T cell repertoires in COVID-19. Across the whole study: The study drew acute and convalescent COVID-19 samples from the United States, Italy and Spain. T cells, B-cell-depleted T cells, or PBMCs supplied cDNA or gDNA.

CDR1 SGHTA and CDR2 FQGTGA come from the germline V gene. CDR3 length: 15 residues. The trim removed 5 bases at V and 1 base at J, leaving 4 bases unmatched. Original processing methods: Amplification of reference gene primers provided the estimated nucleated cell counts. The method was immunoSEQ multiplex PCR; TCRdb's version includes in-frame clones alone and lacks a portion of them. That table furnishes V, J and clone size, whereas the DNA furnished D and trimming. In the table there are around 620,000 clones, 80% to 90% of which are singletons. Sequencing was done on a sample of peripheral blood. The chain combines TRBV7-3 with TRBJ2-1; 8 bases align to TRBD1. The TCR was taken from a woman in her late teens or twenties with acute or convalescent COVID-19. In DNA form, the CDR3 reads TGTGCCAGCAGCCTGGACAGGGCGTCCTACAATGAGCAGTTCTTC. It is translated as CASSLDRASYNEQFF.